Shown below are 18 T cell receptor beta chains from a single sample sequenced in a study of T cell repertoires in cytomegalovirus infection. These receptors lack a known antigen. MiXCR, run by TCRdb on the reads, gives a single entry per CDR3 protein. The sample records hundreds of thousands of distinct CDR3 sequences, around 32% being singletons. The sequencing here drew on cultured CD8+ T cells from PBMCs, taken from culture after CMV antigen stimulation. The receptors were gathered from a human donor in good health (CMV status not recorded). Some clones in this sample may be carry-over from other donors' samples.

The genes are TRBV7-9 and TRBJ1-4; D gene unclear. CDR1 and CDR2 from the germline V gene are SEHNR and FQNEAQ (reference sequence). There are 15 residues in the CDR3. The V gene lost 5 bases and the J gene lost 0 bases, with 10 bases spanning the gap. DNA for the CDR3: TGTGCCAGCAGCCTAGAGTTTCCAACTAATGAAAAACTGTTTTTT. Amino acid sequence: CASSLEFPTNEKLFF. The full variable domain, its missing parts supplied by reference TRBV7-9 and TRBJ1-4, is DTGVSQNPRHKITKRGQNVTFRCDPISEHNRLYWYRQTLGQGPEFLTYFQNEAQLEKSRLLSDRFSAERPKGSFSTLEIQRTEQGDSAMYLCASSLEFPTNEKLFFGSGTQLSVL.

This sequence joins TRBV6-1 and TRBJ1-2; no reliable D call. Between the trimmed V and J ends, which lost 4 bases and 1 base, there was a span of 7 bases. The germline gives CDR1 MNHNS, CDR2 SASEGT. The CDR3 is 13 amino acids. Written as DNA, the CDR3 is TGTGCCAGCAGTGCAAGGAGTAACTATGGCTACACCTTC. This gives the protein CASSARSNYGYTF.

This clonotype is a singleton in its sample. V is TRBV19 and J is TRBJ1-1, with D perhaps matching TRBD1 (5 bases). Germline V gene sequence: CDR1 LNHDA, CDR2 SQIVND (reference sequence). The V end was cut by 3 bases, the J end by 6 bases, with 11 bases between. The CDR3 contains 13 residues. The CDR3 DNA reads as TGTGCCAGTAGTATTTCGGGGGTCGCTGAAGCTTTCTTT. This gives the protein CASSISGVAEAFF.

The rearrangement uses TRBV2 and TRBJ1-1; 7 positions agree with TRBD1. The germline CDR1 and CDR2 sequences are SNHLY and FYNNEI. J was trimmed by 0 bases and V by 4 bases; bases with no gene match: 8. CDR3 length equals 16 residues. The CDR3 coding sequence is TGTGCCAGCAGTGGTGACAGGGAGACTATGAACACTGAAGCTTTCTTT. It translates to CASSGDRETMNTEAFF.

The gene calls are TRBV19 and TRBJ2-1; TRBD1 matches at 9 bases. The junction had 13 bases not matched to a gene; V was cut back by 5 bases and J by 8 bases. The length of the CDR3 is 16 residues. The germline CDR1 and CDR2 sequences are LNHDA and SQIVND (reference sequence). CDR3 sequence reads: CASSPLGTGKEDEQFF. The CDR3 DNA follows: TGTGCCAGTAGTCCCCTCGGGACAGGGAAAGAGGATGAGCAGTTCTTC.

This chain links TRBV24-1 with TRBJ2-5; 7 nucleotides match TRBD1. The trim removed 4 bases at V and 6 bases at J, leaving 16 bases unmatched. From germline, CDR1 is KGHDR and CDR2 SFDVKD. The CDR3 length is 17 residues. CDR3 nucleotides: TGTGCCACCAGTGACCCGCGGACAGGAGGTAAAGAGAAGACCCAGTACTTC. It is translated as CATSDPRTGGKEKTQYF.

The chain uses TRBV9 and TRBJ2-1, with TRBD1 matching over 9 bases. The J segment lost 4 bases and the V segment lost 4 bases, leaving 12 bases of the junction unmatched. The CDR3 runs to 17 residues. Per the germline V gene, CDR1 is SGDLS and CDR2 is YYNGEE. This CDR3 is CASSPRGDREGYNEQFF. The CDR3 DNA reads as TGTGCCAGCAGCCCCCGTGGGGACAGGGAAGGATACAATGAGCAGTTCTTC.

This clonotype was counted at least ten times. The chain uses TRBV6-2 or TRBV6-3 and TRBJ2-5; 14 nucleotides agree with TRBD2. CDR3 length: 15 residues. Germline V CDR1 and CDR2: MNHEY, SVGEGT. The V gene end was trimmed by 6 bases and the J gene end by 6 bases; junction bases not matched to a gene: 6. This chain's CDR3 is CASRPGLAGVQTQYF. CDR3 in DNA: TGTGCCAGCAGACCGGGACTAGCGGGGGTACAGACCCAGTACTTC.

The chain uses TRBV7-9 and TRBJ2-5, with a tentative D call TRBD2 (5 bases). V was clipped by 3 bases and J by 5 bases, with 16 bases between them. The V gene's germline CDR1 is SEHNR and CDR2 FQNEAQ (reference sequence). The CDR3 covers 15 residues. CDR3 sequence: CASSLGAARGETQYF. CDR3 DNA sequence: TGTGCCAGCAGCTTGGGTGCAGCCCGAGGGGAGACCCAGTACTTC.

V is TRBV28 and J is TRBJ1-5; 8 bases map to TRBD1. With V trimmed by 4 bases and J by 5 bases, 13 bases remained unmatched. In germline, CDR1 is MDHEN, CDR2 SYDVKM. The CDR3 spans 17 residues. In DNA, the CDR3 is TGTGCCAGCAGTTCCCTACAGGGGGAAGAGGGCTATCAGCCCCAGCATTTT. Its translation is CASSSLQGEEGYQPQHF.

As for this clonotype: A read error may account for a junction end that differs from germline. The chain combines TRBV7-4 with TRBJ2-5; TRBD2 agrees at 8 bases. CDR3 size: 18 residues. Germline lookup yields CDR1 SGHVT and CDR2 SQSDAQ. The CDR3 DNA reads TGTGCCAGCAGCAAATCTCCCGGGGCCGGGGGGGGCCTTGAGACCCAGTGCTTC. Protein sequence: CASSKSPGAGGGLETQCF. Supplemented by reference TRBV7-4 and TRBJ2-5, the full variable domain reads GAGVSQSPRYKVAKRGRDVALRCDSISGHVTLYWYRQTLGQGSEVLTYSQSDAQRDKSGRPSGRFSAERPERSVSTLKIQRTEQGDSAVYLCASSKSPGAGGGLETQCFGPGTRLLVL.

This clonotype was seen more than once but under ten times. The DNA of the CDR3 is TGTGCCAGCAGTGAAAACAGGTTTTCTGGGGCCAACGTCCTGACTTTC. It codes for CASSENRFSGANVLTF. The V call is TRBV2, the J call TRBJ2-6; D may be TRBD1 (5 bases). Trimming cost V 2 bases and J 1 base, with 9 bases left between them. The V gene's germline CDR1 is SNHLY and CDR2 FYNNEI. The CDR3 is made up of 16 amino acids.

This chain links TRBV6-5 with TRBJ1-3; D not resolved. Germline values: CDR1 MNHEY, CDR2 SVGAGI. Trimming shortened V by 8 bases and J by 8 bases, and 22 bases separated the two germline ends. This CDR3 contains 15 residues. The CDR3 nucleotides are TGTGCCAGCGCCTGGAATCTGGTGGGAGGGTACACCATATATTTT. This translates into CASAWNLVGGYTIYF.

J is TRBJ2-3 and V is TRBV7-2, with 9 bases matching TRBD1. The V and J ends lost 3 bases and 1 base, in that order; junction bases with no gene match: 11. CDR3 length: 18 amino acids. The V gene's germline CDR1 is SGHTA and CDR2 FQGNSA. Here the CDR3 reads CASSFRDRVLSRTDTQYF. DNA for the CDR3: TGTGCCAGCAGCTTCCGGGACAGGGTTCTCAGCCGCACAGATACGCAGTATTTT.

The V and J genes are TRBV19 and TRBJ2-3; D may be TRBD1 (5 bases). The germline V and J ends were trimmed by 3 bases and 4 bases, with 17 bases remaining between them. The germline V gene has CDR1 LNHDA and CDR2 SQIVND (reference sequence). The CDR3 is 16 amino acids. CDR3 region: CASSMDIQAWADTQYF. CDR3 nucleotides: TGTGCCAGTAGTATGGACATACAAGCATGGGCAGATACGCAGTATTTT.

This clonotype came up many times. The chain is built from TRBV7-6 and TRBJ2-1; D ambiguous. The V and J ends lost 5 bases and 5 bases respectively, with 25 bases between them. CDR1 and CDR2 (germline): SGHVS, FNYEAQ. CDR3 length: 18 amino acids. CDR3 DNA sequence: TGTGCCAGCAGCCGGTTCATACCGGCAAGTAAAACGGACAATGAGCAGTTCTTC. Protein product: CASSRFIPASKTDNEQFF.

This clonotype was recorded many times. The chain recombines TRBV7-2 with TRBJ2-3; 7 bases match TRBD2. With 5 bases clipped from V and 3 bases from J, the junction kept 11 bases outside the gene matches. This CDR3 is 16 amino acids long. CDR1 is SGHTA and CDR2 is FQGNSA in the germline V gene. This CDR3 reads CASSVVASGYTDTQYF. The CDR3 bases are TGTGCCAGCAGCGTCGTTGCTAGCGGTTATACAGATACGCAGTATTTT.

On this clonotype: It may be a read error: a sequence one base away is much more abundant. This chain joins TRBV7-2 and TRBJ2-3, with 14 bases fitting TRBD2. The CDR3 covers 18 residues. The V segment lost 5 bases and the J segment 2 bases; nucleotides outside the gene matches: 9. Germline loops: CDR1 SGHTA, CDR2 FQGNSA. The chain's CDR3 is CASSPSGTSGGNTDTQYF. The CDR3 bases are TGTGCCAGCAGCCCAAGTGGGACTAGCGGGGGTAACACAGATACGCAGTATTTT.